A single sample gave rise to the 31 T cell receptor beta chains below, sequenced in a study of blood T cell repertoires in COVID-19. Libraries were prepared by immunoSEQ multiplex PCR; TCRdb keeps only in-frame clonotypes and omits some of them. The table records 110,000 to 150,000 clones, roughly four fifths of them present only once. The sample consisted of peripheral blood. The source of these receptors is a human donor in a cohort sampled during active COVID-19.

This chain joins TRBV6-5 and TRBJ2-7; TRBD2 aligns across 13 bases. V shed 4 bases, J shed 1 base, and the junction held 4 bases outside the gene matches. The germline V gene has CDR1 MNHEY and CDR2 SVGAGI. This CDR3 contains 16 residues. The chain's CDR3 is CASSSRTSGGSYEQYF. The CDR3 DNA reads TGTGCCAGCAGTTCCAGGACTAGCGGGGGTTCCTACGAGCAGTACTTC.

The chain carries TRBV6-1 and TRBJ2-7; a weak D match, TRBD1 (6 bases). Germline CDR1 is MNHNS and CDR2 is SASEGT. Trimming took off 2 bases at V and 6 bases at J, with 14 bases between the two ends. The CDR3 loop spans 14 amino acids. The CDR3 DNA follows: TGTGCCAGCAGTGAAAACAGGGAGATAAGCGAGCAGTACTTC. It translates to CASSENREISEQYF.

The chain couples TRBV15 to TRBJ2-5, with a tentative D call TRBD1 (6 bases). The germline gives CDR1 LNHNV, CDR2 YYDKDF (reference sequence). V was trimmed by 2 bases and J by 2 bases, leaving 18 bases between them. This CDR3 is 17 amino acids long. The CDR3 DNA follows: TGTGCCACCAGCAGATCGTACCTCGACAGGAGTCAAGAGACCCAGTACTTC. It specifies CATSRSYLDRSQETQYF.

The chain uses TRBV7-9 and TRBJ1-2; TRBD1 might be the D (6 bases). This CDR3 is 16 amino acids long. Germline loops: CDR1 SEHNR, CDR2 FQNEAQ (reference sequence). Trimming shortened V by 3 bases and J by 4 bases, and 18 bases separated the two germline ends. CDR3 protein: CASSLSGQLDGYGYTF. The DNA for the CDR3 is TGTGCCAGCAGCTTGAGTGGACAGCTCGACGGCTATGGCTACACCTTC.

This chain uses TRBV19 with TRBJ2-7, with 9 bases fitting TRBD2. Germline CDR1 is LNHDA and CDR2 is SQIVND (reference sequence). This CDR3 comprises 15 residues. After removal of 5 bases from V and 0 bases from J, the junction contained 5 bases not matched to a gene. CDR3 protein: CASSDSGSSSYEQYF. The CDR3 bases are TGTGCCAGTAGTGATAGCGGGAGTAGCTCCTACGAGCAGTACTTC.

On this clone itself: Other DNA sequences from this sample encode an identical CDR3 as well. The CDR3 loop is CASSSGDQPQHF. Here the CDR3 DNA reads TGTGCCAGCAGCTCAGGGGATCAGCCCCAGCATTTT. This rearrangement joins TRBV7-9 to TRBJ1-5, with D possibly TRBD1 on 6 matching bases. Trimming shortened V by 4 bases and J by 5 bases, and 6 bases separated the two germline ends. Germline V gene data show CDR1 as SEHNR and CDR2 as FQNEAQ (reference sequence). The CDR3 runs 12 residues.

V and J are TRBV6-5 and TRBJ2-7; 7 bases line up with TRBD2. The germline CDR1 and CDR2 sequences are MNHEY and SVGAGI. V gave up 5 bases and J gave up 1 base; unmatched junction bases: 2. The CDR3 consists of 13 residues. DNA for the CDR3: TGTGCCAGCAGTCCTAGCGGATCCTACGAGCAGTACTTC. This codes for CASSPSGSYEQYF.

This clone was observed a handful of times. The rearrangement uses TRBV11-2 and TRBJ1-4, with TRBD1 as a possible D gene (6 bases). Germline lookup yields CDR1 SGHAT and CDR2 FQNNGV. V dropped 6 bases and J dropped 4 bases, with 18 bases sitting between them. The CDR3 is made up of 16 amino acids. The CDR3 sequence is CASSPSSGGYNEKLFF. As DNA, the CDR3 is TGTGCCAGCAGTCCATCGTCGGGGGGCTATAATGAAAAACTGTTTTTT.

This clone came up once. This sequence joins TRBV5-1 and TRBJ1-1; 12 bases are a match to TRBD1. Germline lookup yields CDR1 SGHRS and CDR2 YFSETQ. The CDR3 runs 18 residues. V trimming: 4 bases; J trimming: 4 bases; junction bases outside the gene matches: 14. The CDR3 is CASSAFPGQGARGTEAFF. The CDR3 DNA reads as TGCGCCAGCAGCGCATTTCCGGGACAGGGGGCGCGTGGCACTGAAGCTTTCTTT.

The J gene is TRBJ1-5, the V gene TRBV5-8, with D hard to call. CDR1 is SGHTS and CDR2 is YDEGEE in the germline V gene. The V and J ends lost 0 bases and 0 bases respectively, with 10 bases between them. This CDR3 has 16 amino acids. Written as DNA, the CDR3 is TGTGCCAGCAGCTTGGGAACAGTTCTTAGCAATCAGCCCCAGCATTTT. This codes for CASSLGTVLSNQPQHF.

J is TRBJ2-1 and V is TRBV25-1; perhaps TRBD2 as D (7 bases). Trimming removed 8 bases at V and 2 bases at J, with 13 bases between. Germline V gene data show CDR1 as MGHDK and CDR2 as SYGVNS. The CDR3 runs 14 residues. The CDR3 here is CASARGGAYNEQFF. The CDR3 coding sequence is TGTGCCAGCGCCCGAGGGGGGGCCTACAATGAGCAGTTCTTC.

In its sample, this clone was seen a few times. The chain is built from TRBV9 and TRBJ2-3; 8 bases fit TRBD2. Germline assignment: CDR1 SGDLS and CDR2 YYNGEE. This CDR3 is 15 amino acids long. J gave up 4 bases and V 4 bases, and 8 bases lay outside the gene matches. The CDR3 DNA is TGTGCCAGCAGCTTACGGACTAGCCTGGCAGATACGCAGTATTTT. Translated, it gives CASSLRTSLADTQYF. The full variable domain, completed using reference TRBV9 and TRBJ2-3, is DSGVTQTPKHLITATGQRVTLRCSPRSGDLSVYWYQQSLDQGLQFLIQYYNGEERAKGNILERFSAQQFPDLHSELNLSSLELGDSALYFCASSLRTSLADTQYFGPGTRLTVL.

This clone occurred once. The chain has TRBV7-8 and TRBJ1-1; 8 bases map to TRBD1. Germline assignment: CDR1 SGHVS and CDR2 FQNEAQ. This CDR3 has 15 amino acids. The ends lost 5 bases at V and 0 bases at J; junction bases unmatched: 5. In DNA, the CDR3 is TGTGCCAGCAGCCGAGAACAGGGGGTGAACACTGAAGCTTTCTTT. Its protein product is CASSREQGVNTEAFF.

This clone appeared once. The chain couples TRBV19 to TRBJ2-5; maybe TRBD2 (6 bases). This CDR3 has 15 residues. V dropped 5 bases and J dropped 2 bases, with 15 bases sitting between them. The germline CDR1 and CDR2 sequences are LNHDA and SQIVND (reference sequence). CDR3 sequence reads: CASSPHGGGQETQYF. CDR3 bases: TGTGCCAGTAGTCCCCATGGTGGGGGGCAAGAGACCCAGTACTTC.

V and J are TRBV5-1 and TRBJ1-1, with 8 bases identical to TRBD1. Germline V gene lookup returns CDR1 SGHRS and CDR2 YFSETQ. With 5 bases clipped from V and 4 bases from J, the junction kept 7 bases outside the gene matches. This CDR3 spans 14 amino acids. The CDR3 loop is CASRPSTGGTEAFF. As DNA, the CDR3 is TGCGCCAGCAGACCAAGCACAGGGGGCACTGAAGCTTTCTTT.

The V call is TRBV2, the J call TRBJ2-4, with 9 bases fitting TRBD1. The trim removed 8 bases at V and 7 bases at J, leaving 12 bases unmatched. The CDR3 is 15 residues long. Germline CDR1 is SNHLY and CDR2 is FYNNEI. CDR3 sequence reads: CASRYPGQGSNIQYF. The DNA of the CDR3 is TGTGCCAGCCGATACCCGGGACAGGGATCTAACATTCAGTACTTC.

The chain combines TRBV18 with TRBJ1-2, with 8 bases identical to TRBD1. V trimming: 5 bases; J trimming: 7 bases; junction bases outside the gene matches: 6. CDR3 length: 13 residues. The V gene's germline CDR1 is KGHSH and CDR2 LQKENI. CDR3 nucleotides: TGTGCCAGCTCAGCAGGACAGGGTTTTGGCTACACCTTC. Protein sequence: CASSAGQGFGYTF.

The chain uses TRBV7-9 and TRBJ2-7; the match to TRBD2 covers 8 bases. This CDR3 region has 15 residues. Per the germline V gene, CDR1 is SEHNR and CDR2 is FQNEAQ (reference sequence). The V gene end was trimmed by 2 bases and the J gene end by 2 bases; junction bases not matched to a gene: 5. CDR3 DNA sequence: TGTGCCAGCAGCTTATCGGGGGGGAAAACCTACGAGCAGTACTTC. As protein: CASSLSGGKTYEQYF. Together with reference TRBV7-9 and TRBJ2-7, the CDR3 gives the full variable domain: DTGVSQNPRHKITKRGQNVTFRCDPISEHNRLYWYRQTLGQGPEFLTYFQNEAQLEKSRLLSDRFSAERPKGSFSTLEIQRTEQGDSAMYLCASSLSGGKTYEQYFGPGTRLTVT.

The chain combines TRBV2 with TRBJ2-1; the match to TRBD2 covers 12 bases. Germline-derived CDR1 and CDR2 are SNHLY and FYNNEI. Trimming cost V 5 bases and J 2 bases; bases outside gene matches: 4. CDR3 length equals 16 residues. This CDR3 reads CASSRLAGDTYNEQFF. CDR3 bases: TGTGCCAGCAGTCGACTAGCGGGGGACACCTACAATGAGCAGTTCTTC.

This chain connects TRBV6-6 to TRBJ1-5; TRBD1 matches at 8 bases. The germline gives CDR1 MNHNY, CDR2 SVGAGI (reference sequence). The junction had 10 bases not matched to a gene; V was cut back by 5 bases and J by 4 bases. The CDR3 loop spans 16 amino acids. CDR3 DNA sequence: TGTGCCAGCAGTCCCAGGGGGCAGAATGGAAATCAGCCCCAGCATTTT. This codes for CASSPRGQNGNQPQHF.

The chain couples TRBV4-1 to TRBJ2-7, with 14 bases that match TRBD2. This CDR3 has 18 amino acids. The germline V gene encodes CDR1 MGHRA and CDR2 YSYEKL. V was pared by 4 bases and J by 0 bases, with 8 bases of the junction left unmatched. The CDR3 coding sequence is TGCGCCAGCAGCCTTGCCGGGACTAGCGGGGGAAGCTCCTACGAGCAGTACTTC. Protein product: CASSLAGTSGGSSYEQYF.

The chain is built from TRBV28 and TRBJ1-5; TRBD1 matches at 8 bases. Germline assignment: CDR1 MDHEN and CDR2 SYDVKM. V was clipped by 5 bases and J by 7 bases; unmatched bases: 10. The CDR3 spans 15 residues. The CDR3 DNA sequence: TGTGCCAGCAGTGGGGCCGGACAGGGAGGGCAGCCCCAGCATTTT. The encoded protein is CASSGAGQGGQPQHF.

As DNA, the CDR3 is TGTGCCAGCAGCCCCTCCGGGGAGCTGTTTTTT. Translated, it gives CASSPSGELFF. The chain uses TRBV11-2 and TRBJ2-2; D gene ambiguous. The CDR3 is made up of 11 amino acids. From germline, CDR1 is SGHAT and CDR2 FQNNGV. V lost 5 bases to trimming and J lost 6 bases, with 4 bases between them.

This sequence joins TRBV18 and TRBJ1-5; possible D gene TRBD1, 5 bases. With 4 bases removed from V and 15 bases from J, the gap between germline ends came to 25 bases. Germline assignment: CDR1 KGHSH and CDR2 LQKENI. The CDR3 length is 15 residues. CDR3 coding DNA: TGTGCCAGCTCACTCACGACAGACCCCCTTCAATCCAGGCATTTT. Amino acids: CASSLTTDPLQSRHF.

The chain carries TRBV29-1 and TRBJ1-5; D remains unclear. Trimming removed 5 bases from V and 0 bases from J, with 8 bases in between. The CDR3 extends over 13 amino acids. The germline CDR1 and CDR2 sequences are SQVTM and ANQGSEA. The CDR3 nucleotides read TGCAGCGTTAAAACAGATAGCAATCAGCCCCAGCATTTT. Protein product: CSVKTDSNQPQHF. Combining the CDR3 with reference TRBV29-1 and TRBJ1-5 gives the whole variable domain SAVISQKPSRDICQRGTSLTIQCQVDSQVTMMFWYRQQPGQSLTLIATANQGSEATYESGFVIDKFPISRPNLTFSTLTVSNMSPEDSSIYLCSVKTDSNQPQHFGDGTRLSIL.

This clone was counted between two and nine times. V usage is TRBV19 and J usage is TRBJ1-1; TRBD1 is a possible D gene (5 bases). Trimming pared 10 bases from V and 4 bases from J, leaving 25 bases between. Per the germline V gene, CDR1 is LNHDA and CDR2 is SQIVND (reference sequence). CDR3 size: 16 residues. The CDR3 loop reads CATPPTVYSTGTEAFF. The CDR3 nucleotides read TGTGCCACTCCACCCACAGTATACTCCACAGGCACTGAAGCTTTCTTT.

The rearrangement joins TRBV19 to TRBJ2-2, with 10 bases fitting TRBD2. The CDR3 runs to 15 residues. The V segment lost 6 bases and the J segment 6 bases; nucleotides outside the gene matches: 7. The V gene's germline CDR1 is LNHDA and CDR2 SQIVND (reference sequence). This chain's CDR3 is CASRKLAGFPGELFF. DNA of the CDR3: TGTGCCAGTAGGAAACTAGCGGGGTTTCCCGGGGAGCTGTTTTTT.

As DNA, the CDR3 is TGTGCCAGCAGTTTAAAGGGACTAGTGAACAATGAGCAGTTCTTC. This encodes CASSLKGLVNNEQFF. The rearrangement joins TRBV27 to TRBJ2-1, with 8 bases lining up with TRBD2. From germline, CDR1 is MNHEY and CDR2 SMNVEV (reference sequence). Unmatched junction bases numbered 5, after V lost 2 bases and J lost 5 bases. CDR3 length: 15 residues.

This rearrangement joins TRBV18 to TRBJ1-6; D perhaps matches TRBD1 (5 bases). V was clipped by 2 bases and J by 10 bases, with 15 bases between them. The CDR3 sequence is 15 residues long. From germline, CDR1 is KGHSH and CDR2 LQKENI. DNA for the CDR3: TGTGCCAGCTCACCAGGGAGGGGCGAAAAGTCACCCCTCCACTTT. This translates into CASSPGRGEKSPLHF.

The rearrangement uses TRBV19 and TRBJ2-5; TRBD1 matches at 12 bases. The J segment lost 4 bases and the V segment lost 6 bases, leaving 9 bases of the junction unmatched. CDR3 length: 16 amino acids. Germline V gives CDR1 LNHDA, CDR2 SQIVND (reference sequence). The CDR3 is CASRPSGTGGPETQYF. The CDR3 bases are TGTGCCAGTAGACCATCCGGGACAGGGGGCCCAGAGACCCAGTACTTC.

This clone has just one count. This sequence joins TRBV20-1 and TRBJ1-3; no reliable D call. There are 13 residues in the CDR3. Germline V gives CDR1 DFQATT, CDR2 SNEGSKA (reference sequence). V was pared by 3 bases and J by 6 bases, with 12 bases between. CDR3 in amino acids: CSASPGNPNTIYF. In nucleotides, the CDR3 is TGCAGTGCTAGTCCCGGGAACCCAAACACCATATATTTT.